Here is one TCR beta chain with its context. Its antigen is unidentified. The CDR3 covers 13 residues. The V end lost 4 bases, the J end lost 7 bases, and 9 bases lay between the germline ends. CDR1 and CDR2 from the germline V gene are SGHRS and YFSETQ. No major medical conditions, Axis I/II comorbidities, regular medication, or illicit drugs. This entry comes from a study of untreated major depressive disorder. Regarding the study as a whole: Private clones made up every subject's top five TRBV05-01 clones. TRBV05-01 (Vbeta 5.1) usage was higher in CD4+ T cells of depressed patients than controls.

Produced via immunoSEQ multiplex PCR; TCRdb's table is partial and in-frame only. The sample holds under 20,000 clones, roughly 90% seen once. The sequence was collected from a woman aged 40-49 years with major depressive disorder. The V call is TRBV5-1, the J call TRBJ1-6; D is unresolved. The sample taken for sequencing was CD4+ T cells from PBMCs. The DNA for the CDR3 is TGCGCCAGCAGCCCTGGGGAGAATTCACCCCTCCACTTT. Encoded protein: CASSPGENSPLHF.